The T cell receptor (beta chain) under discussion was sequenced for a study of blood T cell repertoires in COVID-19. Overall study: There were acute and convalescent COVID-19 samples, and they came from the United States, Italy and Spain. T cells, B-cell-depleted T cells, or PBMCs supplied cDNA or gDNA.

How the authors handled the data: Scientists estimated how many nucleated cells there were by amplifying reference gene primers. This table comes from immunoSEQ multiplex PCR, and its TCRdb copy is limited to in-frame clones, with some not included. Clone size and the V and J calls come from that table; the DNA yielded D and trimming. The sample carries more than 50,000 clones, 76% recorded once. In its sample, this clone was seen once. V was clipped by 3 bases and J by 4 bases, with 19 bases between them. The CDR3 runs to 16 residues. Per the germline V gene, CDR1 is LNHDA and CDR2 is SQIVND (reference sequence).

The gene calls are TRBV19 and TRBJ2-7; a weak D match, TRBD2 (6 bases). The sample was peripheral blood. This sequence was found in a woman over 75 with acute or convalescent COVID-19. The CDR3 reads CASSMQPSARGYEQYF. The CDR3 DNA follows: TGTGCCAGTAGTATGCAGCCGTCCGCCCGGGGGTACGAGCAGTACTTC.